These 7 T cell receptor beta chains originate from one sample sequenced in a study of TIL therapy for anti-PD-1-resistant metastatic lung cancer. Time point reported: pre-treatment sample, taken before nivolumab and TIL therapy. The immunoSEQ assay was v3. Sequencing used immunoSEQ multiplex PCR; TCRdb keeps in-frame clones, though not all of them. Of about 59,000 clones detected, 70% to 75% appear once; the ten largest clones hold less than 2%. This specimen was blood, taken at baseline. The source is a person aged 25 to 85 with non-small cell lung cancer.

This rearrangement joins TRBV25-1 to TRBJ2-6; D possibly corresponds to TRBD2 (5 bases). The CDR3 extends over 13 amino acids. V dropped 10 bases and J dropped 1 base, with 8 bases sitting between them. Per germline, CDR1 MGHDK and CDR2 SYGVNS. CDR3 in amino acids: CAMEVSGANVLTF. For the CDR3, the DNA is TGTGCCATGGAGGTGTCTGGGGCCAACGTCCTGACTTTC.

The chain carries TRBV7-2 and TRBJ2-7, with 7 positions matching TRBD1. J lost 7 bases, V lost 1 base, and 4 bases had no gene match. The CDR3 runs 13 residues. In germline, CDR1 is SGHTA, CDR2 FQGNSA. The CDR3 reads CASSLERGREQYF. The CDR3 region has the DNA TGTGCCAGCAGCTTAGAGAGGGGGCGTGAGCAGTACTTC.

This clone is medium-sized (0.01 to 0.1%) in the sample. CDR3 sequence reads: CAISAGQEIEKLFF. In DNA form, the CDR3 reads TGTGCCATCAGTGCAGGACAGGAGATTGAAAAACTGTTTTTT. The chain uses TRBV10-3 and TRBJ1-4; TRBD1 matches 7 bases. Losses at the gene ends were 4 bases for V and 7 bases for J; bases not matched to a gene: 6. The CDR3 runs to 14 residues. CDR1 and CDR2 from the germline V gene are ENHRY and SYGVKD.

In DNA form, the CDR3 reads TGCAGTGCTAGAGTACAAGAGACCCAGTACTTC. This codes for CSARVQETQYF. The rearrangement joins TRBV20-1 to TRBJ2-5; D not certain. The CDR3 has 11 amino acids. V dropped 1 base and J dropped 2 bases, with 2 bases sitting between them. Germline V CDR1 and CDR2: DFQATT, SNEGSKA (reference sequence).

The gene calls are TRBV6-1 and TRBJ2-5; 7 bases match TRBD2. Germline assignment: CDR1 MNHNS and CDR2 SASEGT. CDR3 length: 14 residues. With V trimmed by 10 bases and J by 7 bases, 15 bases remained unmatched. This chain's CDR3 is CATREDTDRGTQYF. The CDR3 DNA reads TGTGCCACTCGGGAGGACACTGATCGGGGGACCCAGTACTTC.

The V call is TRBV7-9, the J call TRBJ2-7; D might be TRBD1 or TRBD2, each matching 5 bases. V lost 5 bases, J lost 0 bases, and 14 bases lay in between. CDR1 SEHNR and CDR2 FQNEAQ come from the germline V gene (reference sequence). CDR3 size: 15 residues. The CDR3, as DNA: TGTGCCAGCAGCCACATTAAGGGGACCTCCTACGAGCAGTACTTC. As protein: CASSHIKGTSYEQYF.

This chain links TRBV19 with TRBJ2-4; 11 bases align to TRBD1. Germline trimming cut 7 bases from V and 1 base from J; bases unmatched to any gene: 9. Germline loops: CDR1 LNHDA, CDR2 SQIVND (reference sequence). The CDR3 runs 17 residues. DNA for the CDR3: TGTGCCAGTAACGCCGGGACAGGGGGGCTTGCCAAAAACATTCAGTACTTC. Protein: CASNAGTGGLAKNIQYF.